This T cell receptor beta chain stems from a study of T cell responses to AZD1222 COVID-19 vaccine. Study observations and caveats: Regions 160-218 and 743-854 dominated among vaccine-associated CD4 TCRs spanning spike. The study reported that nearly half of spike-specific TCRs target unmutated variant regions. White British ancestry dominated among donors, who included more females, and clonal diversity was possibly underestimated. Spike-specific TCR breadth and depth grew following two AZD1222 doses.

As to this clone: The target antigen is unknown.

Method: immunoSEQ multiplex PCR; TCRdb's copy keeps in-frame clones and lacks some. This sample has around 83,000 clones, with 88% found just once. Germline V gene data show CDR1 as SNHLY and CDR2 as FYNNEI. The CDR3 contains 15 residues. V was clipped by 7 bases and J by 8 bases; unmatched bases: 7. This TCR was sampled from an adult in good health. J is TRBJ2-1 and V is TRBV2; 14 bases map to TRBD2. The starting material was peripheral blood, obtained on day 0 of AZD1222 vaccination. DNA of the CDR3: TGTGCCAGCACCAGGACTAGCGGGGGGAGCGATGAGCAGTTCTTC. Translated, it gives CASTRTSGGSDEQFF. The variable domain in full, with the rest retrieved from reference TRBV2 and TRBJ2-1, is EPEVTQTPSHQVTQMGQEVILRCVPISNHLYFYWYRQILGQKVEFLVSFYNNEISEKSEIFDDQFSVERPDGSNFTLKIRSTKLEDSAMYFCASTRTSGGSDEQFFGPGTRLTVL.